Included here is one TCR beta chain sequence, with context. Its antigen is currently unknown. The sample belongs to a study of T cells in localized non-small cell lung cancer. Points from the study as a whole: Longer survival (overall) was linked to higher T cell density in blood. A median of roughly 57 clones ranked among the top 100 in tumor appeared in adjacent lung. Uninvolved adjacent lung had more T cell clonality than any other tissue, topping tumor.

Trimming shortened V by 0 bases and J by 8 bases, and 4 bases separated the two germline ends. CDR1 and CDR2 (germline): GTSNPN, SVGIG (reference sequence). The CDR3 length is 11 residues. Profiled with immunoSEQ multiplex PCR; TCRdb holds only in-frame clones, not every one. The table records about 2,900 clones, about 25% of them present only once. The gene calls are TRBV30 and TRBJ1-4; no clear D gene. The source was lung tumor tissue, collected before any cancer treatment. The sequence was collected from a male donor older than 55 with stage III lung adenocarcinoma. The CDR3 reads CAWSVTEKLFF. In nucleotides, the CDR3 is TGTGCCTGGAGTGTAACCGAAAAACTGTTTTTT. Full variable domain (outside the CDR3, taken from reference TRBV30 and TRBJ1-4): SQTIHQWPATLVQPVGSPLSLECTVEGTSNPNLYWYRQAAGRGLQLLFYSVGIGQISSEVPQNLSASRPQDRQFILSSKKLLLSDSGFYLCAWSVTEKLFFGSGTQLSVL.